The sequence of this T cell receptor beta chain was determined in a study of CXCR3-negative and CXCR3-positive naive CD8 T cells (dated by TCRdb to between 2018 and 2020). Concerning the study at large: About 150 million TRB reads were obtained in total, roughly 1.5 +/- 0.3 million reads per library. Naive subsets from 5 or 6 donors and memory cells from 3 donors were included in the TRBV-TRBJ cluster analysis. Data from 11 donors, pooled across two independent experiments, went into the diversity and physicochemical repertoire analyses. Results and caveats for the whole study, not just this receptor: Naive CXCR3-negative and CXCR3-positive cells from the same donor showed similar TRBV-TRBJ usage, whereas memory cells showed distinct patterns. Repertoire diversity was comparably high in both naive subsets but much lower in memory CD8+ T cells. Because surface CD5, which is linked to self-reactivity in mice, was comparable between the naive subsets, TCR interaction strength was also inferred from the physicochemical properties of TRB CDR3s. Compared with CXCR3-negative naive cells, CXCR3-positive naive cells had TRB CDR3s with higher hydrophobicity (lower Kidera factor 4), lower energy, and higher strength and volume indices. Because CXCR3 expression was partially decreased after cryopreservation, freshly isolated PBMCs were used for most assays.

CDR1 and CDR2 are read off the germline V gene as SGHTA and FQGTGA. The CDR3 runs 19 amino acids, cysteine and phenylalanine included. A DNA sequence was not provided. Sequencing was carried out with a NextSeq 550. The Human TCR Profiling Kit (MiLaboratory) was used to make UMI-labeled 5' RACE TRB cDNA libraries. cDNA synthesis used the entire amount of extracted RNA, and PCR amplification then used the entire amount of cDNA produced. Libraries were prepared in parallel with an identical number of PCR cycles. The authors' analysis ran thus. About 53,000 +/- 10,000 unique UMI-labeled TRB cDNA molecules per library were extracted with MIGEC and MiXCR, with at least two reads per UMI required. On average, each library contained roughly 40,000 +/- 10,000 functional in-frame TRB CDR3 nucleotide clonotypes without stop codons. After each sample was downsampled to 5000 UMI-labeled TRB molecules, VDJtools was used to calculate diversity metrics such as normalized Shannon-Wiener and Chao1. VDJtools computed clonotype-size-weighted physicochemical properties of the central five CDR3 residues: interaction energy, strength, volume and Kidera factor 4. Each CDR3 protein sequence appears as one entry after TCRdb reprocessed the reads, and no DNA is included. TCRdb's processing, not the authors' own work, is the source of the V and J calls. The table kept for this sample lists 55,000 to 70,000 distinct CDR3 sequences. The ten largest clones capture 0.7% to 0.8% of the sample.

A remark on this clonotype: Its target antigen remains unknown.

For every CD8+ T cell subset, around 300,000 cells were flow-sorted straight into RLT lysis buffer, and each subset was sorted in triplicate. To exclude memory contaminants, naive CD8+ T cells were stringently defined as CD45RO-CCR7+CD27+CD95-. Peripheral blood mononuclear cells were isolated from buffy coats by standard density gradient centrifugation. Naive CXCR3-negative and CXCR3-positive CD8+ T cells were flow-sorted on a FACSAria III. Total RNA was extracted from sorted cells with an RNeasy Mini Kit. This receptor chain uses TRBV7-3 and TRBJ2-1. The receptor comes from a human donor in good health. Some clones in this sample may be carry-over from other donors' samples. The specimen was naive CXCR3+ CD8+ T cells from blood. The cell subset or site tag for this specimen amounts to: CD45RO-CCR7+CD27+CD95- naive CD8+ T cells expressing CXCR3 (TNR3+). The CDR3 protein is CASSLTSSHLRTTYNEQFF.